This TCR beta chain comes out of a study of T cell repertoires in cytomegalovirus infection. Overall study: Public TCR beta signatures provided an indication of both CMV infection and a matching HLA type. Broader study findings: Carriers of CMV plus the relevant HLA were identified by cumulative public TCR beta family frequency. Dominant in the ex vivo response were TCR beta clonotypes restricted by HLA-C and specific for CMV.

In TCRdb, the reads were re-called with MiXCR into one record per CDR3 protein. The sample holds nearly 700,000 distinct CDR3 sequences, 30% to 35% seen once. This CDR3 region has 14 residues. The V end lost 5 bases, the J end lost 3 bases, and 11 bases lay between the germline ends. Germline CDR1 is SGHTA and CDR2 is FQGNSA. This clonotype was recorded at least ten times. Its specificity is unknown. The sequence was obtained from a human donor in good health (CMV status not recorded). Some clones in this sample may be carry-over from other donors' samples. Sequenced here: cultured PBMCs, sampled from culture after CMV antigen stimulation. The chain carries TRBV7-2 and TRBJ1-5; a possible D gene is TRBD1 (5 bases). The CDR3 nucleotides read TGTGCCAGCAGCAACGCAGGGTACAATCAGCCCCAGCATTTT. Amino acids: CASSNAGYNQPQHF.